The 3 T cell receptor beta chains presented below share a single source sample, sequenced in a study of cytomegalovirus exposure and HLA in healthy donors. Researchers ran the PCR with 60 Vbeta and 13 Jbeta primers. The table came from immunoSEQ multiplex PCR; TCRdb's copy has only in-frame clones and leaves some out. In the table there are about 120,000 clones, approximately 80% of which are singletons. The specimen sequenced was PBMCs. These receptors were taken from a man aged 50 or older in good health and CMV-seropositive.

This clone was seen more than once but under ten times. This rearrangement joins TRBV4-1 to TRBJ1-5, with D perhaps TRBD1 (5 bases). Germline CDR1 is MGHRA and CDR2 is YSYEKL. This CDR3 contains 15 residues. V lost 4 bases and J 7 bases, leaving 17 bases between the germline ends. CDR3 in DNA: TGCGCCAGCAGCCGGGTTATGGGGCCAGGGCAGCCCCAGCATTTT. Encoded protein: CASSRVMGPGQPQHF.

For the CDR3, the DNA is TGTGCCAGCAGCTTACAGGGGGTGAGGGACTCTGAAGCTTTCTTT. Protein sequence: CASSLQGVRDSEAFF. The rearrangement links TRBV7-9 to TRBJ1-1, with 7 bases aligning to TRBD1. The CDR3 is 15 residues long. Germline CDR1 and CDR2: SEHNR and FQNEAQ (reference sequence). Losses at the gene ends were 2 bases for V and 6 bases for J; bases not matched to a gene: 9.

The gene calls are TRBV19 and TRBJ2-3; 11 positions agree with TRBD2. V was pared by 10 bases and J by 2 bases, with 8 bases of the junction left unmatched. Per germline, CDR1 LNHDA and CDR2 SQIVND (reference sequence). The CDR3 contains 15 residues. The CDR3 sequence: CATQGLAVNTDTQYF. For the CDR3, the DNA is TGTGCCACCCAGGGACTAGCGGTCAACACAGATACGCAGTATTTT.